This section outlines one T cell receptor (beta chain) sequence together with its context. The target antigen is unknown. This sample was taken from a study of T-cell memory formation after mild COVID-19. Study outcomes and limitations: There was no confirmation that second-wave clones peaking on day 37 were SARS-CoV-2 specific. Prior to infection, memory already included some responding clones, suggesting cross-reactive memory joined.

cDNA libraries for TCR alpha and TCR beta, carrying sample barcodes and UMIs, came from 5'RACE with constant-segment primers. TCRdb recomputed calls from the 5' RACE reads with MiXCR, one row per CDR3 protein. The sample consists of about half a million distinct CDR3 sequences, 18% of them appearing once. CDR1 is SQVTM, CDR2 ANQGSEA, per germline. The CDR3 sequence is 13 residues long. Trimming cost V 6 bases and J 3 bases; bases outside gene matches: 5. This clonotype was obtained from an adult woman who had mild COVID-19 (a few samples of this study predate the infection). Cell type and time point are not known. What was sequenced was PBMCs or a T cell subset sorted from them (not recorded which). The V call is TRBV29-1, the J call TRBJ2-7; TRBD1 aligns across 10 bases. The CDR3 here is CSVRDRGYYEQYF. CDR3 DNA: TGCAGCGTAAGGGACAGGGGATACTACGAGCAGTACTTC.